This record concerns one T cell receptor beta chain sequence. The sample is drawn from a study of blood T cells in healthy people across ages. It was with a sample-barcoded 5' primer and a J-beta primer mix that a second PCR of roughly 7 to 11 cycles was run. TCRdb redid the calling of the 5' RACE reads with MiXCR, one entry per CDR3 protein. The sample has roughly 1,300,000 distinct CDR3 sequences, roughly 64% seen once. Per germline, CDR1 ENHRY and CDR2 SYGVKD. The ends were cut back, 4 bases at V and 7 bases at J, with 13 bases in the middle. CDR3 length: 14 amino acids. The receptor comes from a man aged 18-30 years in good health. Material: blood. This chain connects TRBV10-3 to TRBJ2-2; D possibly matches TRBD1 or TRBD2 (5 bases each). The CDR3 DNA sequence: TGTGCCATCAGTGCCGGGACCGAGGGCGGGGAGCTGTTTTTT. This gives the protein CAISAGTEGGELFF.